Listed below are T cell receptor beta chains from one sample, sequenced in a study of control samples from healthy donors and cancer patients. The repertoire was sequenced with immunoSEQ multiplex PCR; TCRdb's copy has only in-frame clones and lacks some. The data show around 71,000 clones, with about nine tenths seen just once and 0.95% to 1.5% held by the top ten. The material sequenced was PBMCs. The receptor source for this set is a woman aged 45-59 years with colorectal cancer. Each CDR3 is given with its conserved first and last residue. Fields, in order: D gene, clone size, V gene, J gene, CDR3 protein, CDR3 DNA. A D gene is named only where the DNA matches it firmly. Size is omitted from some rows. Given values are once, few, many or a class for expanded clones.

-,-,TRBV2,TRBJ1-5,CASSEAPLGPRPQHF,TGTGCCAGCAGTGAAGCCCCCCTTGGGCCTCGGCCCCAGCATTTT
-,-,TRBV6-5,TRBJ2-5,CASRTETQETQYF,TGTGCCAGCCGGACAGAGACTCAAGAGACCCAGTACTTC
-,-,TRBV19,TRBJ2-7,CASSLDYEQYF,TGTGCCAGTAGTTTAGATTACGAGCAGTACTTC
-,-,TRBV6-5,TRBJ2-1,CASSYGRGHEQFF,TGTGCCAGCAGTTACGGCAGGGGTCATGAGCAGTTCTTC
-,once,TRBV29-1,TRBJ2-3,CSVAPQTDTQYF,TGCAGCGTCGCCCCACAAACAGATACGCAGTATTTT
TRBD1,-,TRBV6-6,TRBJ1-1,CASSRTGEAFF,TGTGCCAGCAGTCGGACAGGGGAAGCTTTCTTT
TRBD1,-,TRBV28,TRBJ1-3,CASSSDRAGGNTIYF,TGTGCCAGCAGTTCGGACAGGGCGGGTGGAAACACCATATATTTT
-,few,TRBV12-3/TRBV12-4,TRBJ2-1,CASTLATSEQFF,TGTGCCAGCACCCTCGCTACCAGTGAGCAGTTCTTC
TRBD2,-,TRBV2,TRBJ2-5,CASSGSGSIETQYF,TGTGCCAGCAGCGGTAGCGGGAGTATCGAGACCCAGTACTTC
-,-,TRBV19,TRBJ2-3,CASSRGGFPTDTQYF,TGTGCCAGCTCCAGGGGGGGATTCCCCACAGATACGCAGTATTTT
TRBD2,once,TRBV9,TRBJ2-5,CASSVSGLAGGETQYF,TGTGCCAGCAGCGTTTCCGGACTAGCGGGAGGCGAGACCCAGTACTTC
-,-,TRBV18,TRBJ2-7,CASSSTGLEQYF,TGTGCCAGCTCATCTACAGGGCTGGAGCAGTACTTC
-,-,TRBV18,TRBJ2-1,CASSPKTASSYNEQFF,TGTGCCAGCTCACCTAAAACGGCTAGCTCCTACAATGAGCAGTTCTTC
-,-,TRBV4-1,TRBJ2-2,CASSLSRGNTGELFF,TGCGCCAGCAGCCTAAGCAGGGGGAACACCGGGGAGCTGTTTTTT
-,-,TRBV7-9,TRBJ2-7,CASSFLPVGSEQYF,TGTGCCAGCAGCTTTCTCCCCGTTGGTTCCGAGCAGTACTTC
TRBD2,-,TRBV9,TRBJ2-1,CASSGTGTRNNEQFF,TGTGCCAGCAGCGGTACCGGGACTAGGAACAATGAGCAGTTCTTC
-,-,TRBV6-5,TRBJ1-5,CASSPRNSNQPQHF,TGTGCCAGCAGTCCCCGGAATAGCAATCAGCCCCAGCATTTT
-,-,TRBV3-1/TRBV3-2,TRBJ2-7,CASSQELAALEQYF,TGTGCCAGCAGCCAAGAACTGGCGGCCCTCGAGCAGTACTTC
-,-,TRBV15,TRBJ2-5,CATSRRGQQETQYF,TGTGCCACCAGCAGGCGGGGACAACAAGAGACCCAGTACTTC
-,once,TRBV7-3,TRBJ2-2,CASSRGFAGELFF,TGTGCCAGCAGCAGAGGGTTCGCGGGGGAGCTGTTTTTT
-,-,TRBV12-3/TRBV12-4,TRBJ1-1,CASGMNTEAFF,TGTGCCAGCGGGATGAACACTGAAGCTTTCTTT
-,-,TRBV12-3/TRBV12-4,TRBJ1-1,CASTLRAGTEAFF,TGTGCCAGCACCCTCAGGGCCGGCACTGAAGCTTTCTTT
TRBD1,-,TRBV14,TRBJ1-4,CASSLRTGILGEKLFF,TGTGCCAGCAGCCTCAGGACAGGGATCCTTGGTGAAAAACTGTTTTTT